A single sample is the source of the 9 T cell receptor beta chains below, sequenced in a study of blood T cell repertoires in COVID-19. The protocol was immunoSEQ multiplex PCR, while the TCRdb copy is restricted to in-frame clones and leaves out a portion. The sample comprises around 170,000 clones, approximately 81% of which are singletons, and nearly 8% rests with the top ten. What was sequenced was PBMCs or T cells enriched from blood (not recorded which). The receptors were sampled from a woman between 50 and 59 years old who had recovered from COVID-19.

The V call is TRBV12-3 or TRBV12-4, the J call TRBJ1-2; D gene ambiguous. The CDR3 is 13 residues long. V lost 7 bases, J lost 2 bases, and 11 bases lay in between. CDR3 DNA: TGTGCCAGCACCCGGACGGGGAACTATGGCTACACCTTC. This gives the protein CASTRTGNYGYTF.

The CDR3 DNA reads TGTGCCAGCAGTCCCCCCAGGGGGGCGAGCTATGGCTACACCTTC. Protein: CASSPPRGASYGYTF. The rearrangement uses TRBV6-2 or TRBV6-3 and TRBJ1-2, with 7 bases identical to TRBD1. J was trimmed by 4 bases and V by 5 bases; bases with no gene match: 10. The CDR3 spans 15 residues. From germline, CDR1 is MNHEY and CDR2 SVGEGT.

The CDR3: CASSSAGGRYEQYF. In nucleotides, the CDR3 is TGTGCCAGCAGCTCAGCGGGGGGAAGGTACGAGCAGTACTTC. V usage is TRBV7-2 and J usage is TRBJ2-7; 9 bases agree with TRBD2. V lost 4 bases, J lost 4 bases, and 5 bases stayed unmatched. Germline values: CDR1 SGHTA, CDR2 FQGNSA. The CDR3 totals 14 residues.

The CDR3 is CASSQKRGTGDGYTF. The CDR3 bases are TGTGCCAGCAGCCAAAAACGGGGGACAGGGGATGGCTACACCTTC. This chain uses TRBV14 with TRBJ1-2, with 10 bases lining up with TRBD1. The junction had 6 bases not matched to a gene; V was cut back by 2 bases and J by 6 bases. In germline, CDR1 is SGHDN, CDR2 FVKESK. This CDR3 is built from 15 residues. The whole variable domain, remainder taken from reference TRBV14 and TRBJ1-2, is EAGVTQFPSHSVIEKGQTVTLRCDPISGHDNLYWYRRVMGKEIKFLLHFVKESKQDESGMPNNRFLAERTGGTYSTLKVQPAELEDSGVYFCASSQKRGTGDGYTFGSGTRLTVV.

V usage is TRBV27 and J usage is TRBJ1-6, with D possibly TRBD1 on 6 matching bases. V was trimmed by 3 bases and J by 7 bases, leaving 10 bases between them. CDR3 length: 14 amino acids. Germline CDR1 is MNHEY and CDR2 is SMNVEV (reference sequence). Here the CDR3 DNA reads TGTGCCAGCAGTTTCCAGAGGGGGAATTCACCCCTCCACTTT. It encodes CASSFQRGNSPLHF.

The chain links TRBV9 to TRBJ2-3; D gene uncertain. The V end lost 5 bases, the J end lost 6 bases, and 10 bases lay between the germline ends. CDR1 and CDR2 from the germline V gene are SGDLS and YYNGEE. This CDR3 has 12 amino acids. The CDR3 region is CASSTPRDTQYF. The CDR3 DNA is TGTGCCAGCAGTACTCCCCGGGATACGCAGTATTTT. The whole variable domain, filled in from reference TRBV9 and TRBJ2-3, reads DSGVTQTPKHLITATGQRVTLRCSPRSGDLSVYWYQQSLDQGLQFLIQYYNGEERAKGNILERFSAQQFPDLHSELNLSSLELGDSALYFCASSTPRDTQYFGPGTRLTVL.

The genes are TRBV5-4 and TRBJ2-1; 11 nucleotides align to TRBD2. With 4 bases clipped from V and 6 bases from J, the junction kept 6 bases outside the gene matches. CDR1 is SGHNT and CDR2 is YYREEE in the germline V gene (reference sequence). The CDR3 extends over 15 amino acids. CDR3 bases: TGTGCCAGCAGCCCCGCCACTAGCGGGGGCAATGAGCAGTTCTTC. Protein product: CASSPATSGGNEQFF.

The gene calls are TRBV3-1 (or the pseudogene TRBV3-2) and TRBJ2-7; 7 nucleotides agree with TRBD1. The CDR3 has 14 residues. J lost 2 bases, V lost 3 bases, and 4 bases had no gene match. Germline CDR1 and CDR2: LGHDT and YNNKEL (reference sequence). CDR3 residues: CASSQDRSAYEQYF. In DNA form, the CDR3 reads TGTGCCAGCAGCCAGGACAGGTCAGCCTACGAGCAGTACTTC.

The chain uses TRBV19 and TRBJ1-4; D may be TRBD1 (5 bases). V was trimmed by 2 bases and J by 10 bases, leaving 17 bases between them. CDR1 is LNHDA, CDR2 SQIVND, per germline (reference sequence). The length of the CDR3 is 15 residues. DNA for the CDR3: TGTGCCAGTAGTATATCTCGACAGAACCGGAGAAAACTGTTTTTT. This encodes CASSISRQNRRKLFF.